This TCR beta chain originates from a study of cytomegalovirus exposure and HLA in healthy donors. Study details: Approximately 180 million T cells yielded some 100 million unique TCR beta sequences, as an earlier analysis found.

Concerning this clone itself: The antigen is unknown.

The PCR made use of 60 Vbeta and 13 Jbeta primers. Sequenced by immunoSEQ multiplex PCR; TCRdb stores in-frame clones only, minus some. The data contain about 130,000 clones, approximately 87% of them singletons. Regarding the study as a whole: The likely origin of a cluster of highly shared sequence variants was a sequencing artifact. It was reported in a later analysis that an Asian-associated ancestry cluster showed fewer N-insertions than the roughly 670-donor mean.

Trimming took 5 bases from V and 4 from J, leaving 11 bases between them. The germline V gene has CDR1 SEHNR and CDR2 FQNEAQ (reference sequence). This CDR3 is built from 14 residues. The TCR comes from a man aged 40-50 years in good health and CMV-seronegative. The chain joins TRBV7-9 to TRBJ2-2, with D unclear. Sequenced input: PBMCs. CDR3 sequence reads: CASSRPTGTGELFF. CDR3 nucleotides: TGTGCCAGCAGCCGTCCAACGGGCACCGGGGAGCTGTTTTTT.